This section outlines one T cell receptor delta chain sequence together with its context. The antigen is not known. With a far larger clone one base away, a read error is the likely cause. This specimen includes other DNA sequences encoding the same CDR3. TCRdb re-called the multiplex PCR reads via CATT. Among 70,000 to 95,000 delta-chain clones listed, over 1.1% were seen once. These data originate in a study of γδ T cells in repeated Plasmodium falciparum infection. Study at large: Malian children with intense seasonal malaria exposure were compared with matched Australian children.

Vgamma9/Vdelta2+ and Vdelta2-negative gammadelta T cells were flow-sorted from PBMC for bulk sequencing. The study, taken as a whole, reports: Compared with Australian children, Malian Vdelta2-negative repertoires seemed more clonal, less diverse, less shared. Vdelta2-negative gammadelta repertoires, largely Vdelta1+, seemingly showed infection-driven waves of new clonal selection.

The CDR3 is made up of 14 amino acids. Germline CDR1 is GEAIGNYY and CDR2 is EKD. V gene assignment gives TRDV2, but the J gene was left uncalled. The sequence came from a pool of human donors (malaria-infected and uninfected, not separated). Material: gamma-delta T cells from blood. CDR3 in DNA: TGTGCCTGTGTCCCAGGTACTGAGGCCCTAAAACTCATATTT. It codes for CACVPGTEALKLIF.